This is a list of T cell receptor beta chains from one sample in a study of identical twins. Via MiXCR, TCRdb re-called the 5' RACE reads, giving one row per CDR3 protein. The sample includes around 1.7 million distinct CDR3 sequences, around a third seen only once; the top ten take 0.25% to 0.3%. Sequencing was carried out using cord blood. These receptors were obtained from a newborn girl in good health. CDR3s include the opening cysteine and the closing phenylalanine or tryptophan. D genes are given only for firm matches. Expanded clones are given a class, and other clones once, few, many or no size at all.

NA TRBJ1-4 TRBV5-5 NA CASRWTLDGEKLFF TGTGCCAGCAGATGGACGCTCGATGGTGAAAAACTGTTTTTT
NA TRBJ2-7 TRBV24-1 NA CATSDLANPTVNEQYF TGTGCCACCAGTGATTTGGCTAATCCCACAGTCAATGAGCAGTACTTC
few TRBJ1-5 TRBV27 NA CASSLWAGANQPQHF TGTGCCAGCAGTTTATGGGCGGGGGCTAATCAGCCCCAGCATTTT
NA TRBJ2-7 TRBV29-1 NA CSVMGRAAYEQYF TGCAGCGTGATGGGCAGGGCGGCCTACGAGCAGTACTTC
NA TRBJ2-2 TRBV3-1 TRBD1 CASSHATGNGELFF TGTGCCAGCAGCCATGCGACAGGGAACGGGGAGCTGTTTTTT
few TRBJ2-1 TRBV12-3/TRBV12-4 NA CASSSLPPVGIYNEQFF TGTGCCAGCAGCTCCCTCCCCCCGGTCGGAATCTACAATGAGCAGTTCTTC
NA TRBJ2-7 TRBV3-1 NA CASSPGPQSSYEQYF TGTGCCAGCAGCCCGGGACCCCAGAGCTCCTACGAGCAGTACTTC
NA TRBJ1-2 TRBV7-2 NA CASSLDVGWRGYTF TGTGCCAGCAGCTTAGACGTGGGGTGGAGGGGCTACACCTTC
few TRBJ2-7 TRBV20-1 TRBD1 CSARDLLFARRRGNGYEQYF TGCAGTGCTAGAGATCTCTTATTCGCGCGGCGCAGGGGGAATGGCTACGAGCAGTACTTC
many TRBJ2-7 TRBV29-1 NA CSVLLGSYEQYF TGCAGCGTCCTCCTGGGCTCCTACGAGCAGTACTTC
few TRBJ2-1 TRBV27 NA CASSPPRGDNEQFF TGTGCCAGCAGTCCCCCCCGCGGCGACAATGAGCAGTTCTTC
NA TRBJ2-5 TRBV12-3/TRBV12-4 TRBD1 CASSMTGTAQETQYF TGTGCCAGCAGTATGACCGGGACAGCCCAAGAGACCCAGTACTTC
NA TRBJ1-5 TRBV20-1 NA CSARQGQHSNQPQHF TGCAGTGCTCGTCAAGGACAACATAGCAATCAGCCCCAGCATTTT
many TRBJ2-4 TRBV5-1 NA CASSLAGTAKNIQYF TGCGCCAGCAGCTTGGCCGGGACAGCCAAAAACATTCAGTACTTC
NA TRBJ2-6 TRBV27 NA CASSWAGYSGANVLTF TGTGCCAGCAGTTGGGCAGGGTACTCTGGGGCCAACGTCCTGACTTTC
NA TRBJ2-1 TRBV12-3/TRBV12-4 NA CASSLSEAYNEQFF TGTGCCAGCAGTTTATCTGAGGCCTACAATGAGCAGTTCTTC
NA TRBJ1-2 TRBV20-1 TRBD1 CSARRQGLGYTF TGCAGTGCTAGACGACAGGGCTTAGGCTACACCTTC
NA TRBJ1-6 TRBV12-3/TRBV12-4 TRBD1 CASSKLDRGNSPLHF TGTGCCAGCAGCAAATTGGACAGGGGAAATTCACCCCTCCACTTT
NA TRBJ2-3 TRBV6-1 TRBD1 CASQTGGYTDTQYF TGTGCCAGCCAAACAGGGGGGTACACAGATACGCAGTATTTT
NA TRBJ2-3 TRBV5-1 TRBD2 CATSGPSTDTQYF TGCGCCACTAGCGGGCCTAGCACAGATACGCAGTATTTT
NA TRBJ1-4 TRBV15 NA CATSRDPGTHEKLFF TGTGCCACCAGCAGAGATCCCGGAACCCATGAAAAACTGTTTTTT
few TRBJ2-6 TRBV5-1 TRBD1 CATGRDRGQAGANVLTF TGCGCCACCGGCCGGGACAGGGGTCAGGCTGGGGCCAACGTCCTGACTTTC
NA TRBJ1-4 TRBV6-6 NA CASRGRGSEKLFF TGTGCCAGCCGGGGGCGAGGGAGTGAAAAACTGTTTTTT
NA TRBJ2-3 TRBV11-2 NA CASSSRRADTQYF TGTGCCAGCAGCTCCCGGCGGGCGGATACGCAGTATTTT
few TRBJ2-7 TRBV20-1 TRBD2 CSARDGTSGGHYEQYF TGCAGTGCTAGAGATGGAACTAGCGGGGGCCACTACGAGCAGTACTTC
NA TRBJ2-7 TRBV6-6 NA CASSYRHSYEQYF TGTGCCAGCAGTTACAGACACTCCTACGAGCAGTACTTC
few TRBJ2-3 TRBV12-3/TRBV12-4 TRBD2 CASSFGGGRADTQYF TGTGCCAGCAGTTTCGGCGGGGGGAGAGCAGATACGCAGTATTTT
NA TRBJ2-7 TRBV20-1 NA CSVRLGGPYNEQYF TGCAGTGTCAGACTCGGGGGTCCCTACAATGAGCAGTACTTC
NA TRBJ2-7 TRBV5-8 NA CASYEGGTSSYEQYF TGTGCTTCATACGAGGGGGGAACGAGCTCCTACGAGCAGTACTTC
NA TRBJ2-7 TRBV20-1 NA CSDRRDFYEQYF TGCAGTGATCGCCGGGACTTCTACGAGCAGTACTTC
few TRBJ1-4 TRBV4-2 TRBD1 CASSQVGGRDEKLFF TGTGCCAGCAGCCAAGTAGGGGGCCGCGATGAAAAACTGTTTTTT
NA TRBJ2-7 TRBV3-1 TRBD1 CASSQDSDRGYEQYF TGTGCCAGCAGCCAAGATTCGGACAGGGGCTACGAGCAGTACTTC
many TRBJ2-3 TRBV12-3/TRBV12-4 TRBD2 CASRSSGKSTDTQYF TGTGCCAGCAGATCTAGCGGGAAAAGCACAGATACGCAGTATTTT
NA TRBJ1-5 TRBV6-5 NA CASSYSTRLAVSNQPQHF TGTGCCAGCAGTTACTCGACAAGACTGGCCGTCAGCAATCAGCCCCAGCATTTT
NA TRBJ2-7 TRBV29-1 NA CSVELLAPSYEQYF TGCAGCGTTGAATTACTAGCCCCTTCCTACGAGCAGTACTTC
many TRBJ2-1 TRBV27 NA CASSLGHYNEQFF TGTGCCAGCAGTTTAGGACACTACAATGAGCAGTTCTTC
NA TRBJ2-3 TRBV12-3/TRBV12-4 TRBD2 CASNRGSVDTRYF TGTGCCAGCAATCGCGGGAGTGTAGATACGCGGTATTTT
NA TRBJ2-3 TRBV5-1 TRBD2 CASSFRGGAGTDTQYF TGCGCCAGCAGCTTTCGCGGGGGGGCCGGCACAGATACGCAGTATTTT
NA TRBJ1-5 TRBV20-1 NA CSASWEPQHF TGCAGTGCTAGCTGGGAGCCCCAGCATTTT
few TRBJ1-2 TRBV6-2/TRBV6-3 TRBD1 CAARTGTGYTF TGTGCCGCACGGACAGGGACTGGCTACACCTTC
few TRBJ2-7 TRBV20-1 TRBD1 CSASRGQGVYEQYF TGCAGTGCTAGCAGGGGGCAGGGCGTCTACGAGCAGTACTTC
few TRBJ2-2 TRBV20-1 NA CSARWGSAGQFTGELFF TGCAGTGCTAGGTGGGGTTCAGCCGGCCAATTCACCGGGGAGCTGTTTTTT
few TRBJ2-2 TRBV7-2 NA CASSHTPGELFF TGTGCCAGCAGCCATACGCCCGGGGAGCTGTTTTTT